This TCR beta chain was captured by sequencing in a study of Graves' ophthalmopathy and Graves' hyperthyroidism (dated by TCRdb to the late 2010s). As for the study more broadly: Peripheral blood was collected at initial diagnosis, prior to any treatment. The study used TCR beta repertoire signatures to distinguish Graves' ophthalmopathy from Graves' hyperthyroidism and to predict progression to ophthalmopathy. In total, around 130 blood samples were TCR-sequenced: some 40 ophthalmopathy, roughly 77 hyperthyroidism and approximately 17 hyperthyroidism-to-ophthalmopathy patients. To explore V-J signatures distinguishing ophthalmopathy from hyperthyroidism, a discovery set of under 110 patients (about 43 ophthalmopathy, over 55 stable hyperthyroidism) was enrolled. For independent validation, a separate cohort was made up of approximately 19 hyperthyroidism patients plus 17 patients who later progressed from hyperthyroidism to ophthalmopathy. In 6 or 7 hyperthyroidism patients, T-cell repertoires of thyroid tissue and blood were compared. Following sample collection, hyperthyroidism patients were given methimazole at a starting dose of 30 mg daily, and ophthalmopathy patients were given high-dose intravenous methylprednisolone. Study-level results and caveats: In validation, the model predicted ophthalmopathy progression with more than 70% sensitivity and approximately 78% specificity; eleven to twelve predicted patients were CT-confirmed with GO in a median of around 6 months. Sample size was not statistically predetermined, and group allocation was not concealed from the investigators. Most of the expanded thyroid clonotypes with a frequency above 0.001 were also detected in blood, and it was suggested that the thyroid immune response may be reflected by blood repertoires. In cross-validation, the 13-signature model distinguished ophthalmopathy from stable hyperthyroidism with approximately 85% sensitivity and around 82% specificity, and in the test set the corresponding values were approximately 80% and 75%.

The junction shows trimming of 4 bases on V and 6 bases on J, plus 11 bases between the germline ends. Counted from cysteine to phenylalanine, this CDR3 has 12 amino acids. The DNA shown is the 36-base CDR3, in frame from base 1. The germline V gene specifies SGDLS as CDR1 and YYNGEE as CDR2. Ophthalmopathy patients had moderately to severely active disease, Clinical Activity Score of at least 3, NOSPECS grade of at least 4, and disease duration under 3 months. Patients were excluded if they had other autoimmune diseases, uncontrolled infections, pregnancy or lactation. Clinical symptoms, serum thyroxine, TRAb, thyroid ultrasound and orbital computed tomography formed the basis of the diagnosis. Ficoll-Paque density gradient centrifugation was used to isolate PBMCs from 8 to 10 ml of fresh peripheral blood. Trizol reagent was used to extract the total RNA, and its quality was then checked on an Agilent 2100 Bioanalyzer.

Regarding this clonotype: The antigen it binds to is not known. Nothing much larger sits one base from this clone, and base qualities are not available.

For repertoire sequencing, TCR beta CDR3 regions were amplified from RNA transcripts. The first round of RT-PCR was done with HTBI primers and the Qiagen OneStep RT-PCR kit, and was followed by a second round of multiplex PCR, then size selection and purification. Sequencing of the libraries was carried out on an Illumina HiSeq2000 in paired-end mode with 100 bp reads. On the authors' methods: SOAPnuke was used to process the reads, throwing out any read that had adapters, had uncalled bases, had a mean Phred below 15, or lacked an exact constant-primer or identifier match. COPE v1.2.5 was used to merge the high-quality paired reads. Each unique nucleotide sequence was defined as a clonotype, and clonotypes were aligned to IMGT TRB V, D and J references with MiTCR v1.1. The analysis was limited to V-J combinations with a frequency above 0.0001, which together covered 99.2% of the repertoires. A TCR clonal expansion and chaos score per V-J combination was defined as the ratio of F50 clonal expansion to chaos observed in the TCRdist matrix. Welch's t-statistics and random forest were used to narrow the features down to roughly twelve V-J combinations, which were then fed into a naive Bayes classifier. The Morisita-Horn index was used to measure how similar the thyroid and blood repertoires were. The public reads were reanalyzed by TCRdb: fastp trimming at Q25, MiXCR alignment, in-frame beta chains only. Identical CDR3 proteins give one entry, which carries the most common genes and DNA. For this entry, the V and J calls and clone size follow TCRdb and not the study's own pipeline. The sample has 740,000 or so distinct CDR3 sequences on record, roughly two fifths of them singletons. The ten largest clones capture about 40% of the sample.

The sample was peripheral blood. The sequence is built from TRBV9 and TRBJ2-7, with no D gene named confidently. This TCR came from an adult man with Graves' ophthalmopathy. CDR3 region: CASSPDPGEQYF. The nucleotide sequence is given as TGTGCCAGCAGCCCAGATCCGGGCGAGCAGTACTTC.